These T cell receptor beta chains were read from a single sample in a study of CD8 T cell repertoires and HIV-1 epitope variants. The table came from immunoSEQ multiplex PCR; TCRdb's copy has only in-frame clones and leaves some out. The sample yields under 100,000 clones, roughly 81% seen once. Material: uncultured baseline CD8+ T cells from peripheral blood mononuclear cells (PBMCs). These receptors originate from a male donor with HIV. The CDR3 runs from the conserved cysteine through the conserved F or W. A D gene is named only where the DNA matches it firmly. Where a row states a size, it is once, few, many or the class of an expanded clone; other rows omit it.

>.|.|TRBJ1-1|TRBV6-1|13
CASRSTGNTEAFF
TGTGCCAGCAGGTCAACAGGGAACACTGAAGCTTTCTTT
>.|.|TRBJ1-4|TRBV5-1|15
CASSLAMGPDEKLFF
TGCGCCAGCAGCTTGGCCATGGGGCCCGATGAAAAACTGTTTTTT
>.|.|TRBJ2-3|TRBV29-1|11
CSVKGSRTQYF
TGCAGCGTCAAGGGATCGAGGACGCAGTATTTT
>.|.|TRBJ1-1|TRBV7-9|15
CASSPRSGIDTEAFF
TGTGCCAGCAGCCCGAGGTCAGGGATAGACACTGAAGCTTTCTTT
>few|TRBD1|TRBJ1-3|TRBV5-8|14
CASSLDRGKNTIYF
TGTGCCAGCAGCTTGGACAGGGGGAAAAACACCATATATTTT
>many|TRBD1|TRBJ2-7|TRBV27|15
CASSVGQGSSYEQYF
TGTGCCAGCAGTGTGGGACAGGGAAGCTCCTACGAGCAGTACTTC
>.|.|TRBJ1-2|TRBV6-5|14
CASSYVGGNYGYTF
TGTGCCAGCAGTTACGTAGGGGGGAACTATGGCTACACCTTC
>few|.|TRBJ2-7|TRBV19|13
CASRNRVKDEQYF
TGTGCCAGTAGGAACAGGGTAAAGGACGAGCAGTACTTC
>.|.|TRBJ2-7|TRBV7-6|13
CASSLSKKGEQYF
TGTGCCAGCAGCCTATCGAAGAAGGGCGAGCAGTACTTC
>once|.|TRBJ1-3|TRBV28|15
CASSLWDYSGNTIYF
TGTGCCAGCAGTTTATGGGACTACTCTGGAAACACCATATATTTT
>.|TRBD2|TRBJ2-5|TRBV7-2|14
CASSPRLAGETQYF
TGTGCCAGCAGCCCCCGACTAGCGGGGGAGACCCAGTACTTC
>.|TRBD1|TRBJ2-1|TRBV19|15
CASSIRQGASNEQFF
TGTGCCAGTAGTATCAGACAGGGGGCCTCAAATGAGCAGTTCTTC
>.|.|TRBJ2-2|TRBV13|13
CASSPRQNGELFF
TGTGCCAGCAGCCCCCGACAGAACGGGGAGCTGTTTTTT
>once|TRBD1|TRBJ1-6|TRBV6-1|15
CASSEWTGRNSPLHF
TGTGCCAGCAGTGAATGGACAGGGCGGAATTCACCCCTCCACTTT
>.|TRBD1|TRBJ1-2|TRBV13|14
CASSWDSSNYGYTF
TGTGCCAGCAGCTGGGACAGTTCTAACTATGGCTACACCTTC
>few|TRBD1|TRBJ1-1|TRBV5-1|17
CASSLAANRGIRTEAFF
TGCGCCAGCAGCTTGGCCGCCAACAGGGGAATTCGGACTGAAGCTTTCTTT
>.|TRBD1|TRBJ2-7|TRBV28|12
CASSPTQGAQYF
TGTGCCAGCAGTCCAACTCAGGGGGCGCAGTACTTC
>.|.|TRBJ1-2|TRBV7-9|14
CASSLAHSYNGYTF
TGTGCCAGCAGCTTAGCCCACAGTTATAATGGCTACACCTTC
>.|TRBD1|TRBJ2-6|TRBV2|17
CASSEAGTGVGANVLTF
TGTGCCAGCAGTGAAGCCGGGACAGGGGTTGGGGCCAACGTCCTGACTTTC
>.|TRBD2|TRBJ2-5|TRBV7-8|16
CASSPSLRGVGETQYF
TGTGCCAGCAGCCCATCTTTGCGGGGGGTCGGGGAGACCCAGTACTTC
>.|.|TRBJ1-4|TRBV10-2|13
CASGGATNEKLFF
TGCGCCAGTGGGGGTGCAACTAATGAAAAACTGTTTTTT
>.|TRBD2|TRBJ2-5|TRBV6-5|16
CASSYSLAGPSTTQYF
TGTGCCAGCAGTTACTCGTTAGCGGGGCCCTCTACAACCCAGTACTTC
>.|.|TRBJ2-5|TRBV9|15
CASSVALGGQETQYF
TGTGCCAGCAGCGTAGCTCTGGGGGGCCAAGAGACCCAGTACTTC
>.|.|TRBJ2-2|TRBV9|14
CASSLTRSTGELFF
TGTGCCAGCAGCTTGACTAGGAGCACCGGGGAGCTGTTTTTT
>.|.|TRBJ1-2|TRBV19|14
CASSPSGGSEGYTF
TGTGCCAGTAGCCCATCGGGGGGGAGTGAAGGCTACACCTTC
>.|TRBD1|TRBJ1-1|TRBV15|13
CATYRGSNTEAFF
TGTGCCACTTACAGGGGTTCGAACACTGAAGCTTTCTTT
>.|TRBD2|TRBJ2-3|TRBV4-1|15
CASSQSSGTSDTQYF
TGCGCCAGCAGCCAGTCTAGCGGGACCTCCGATACGCAGTATTTT
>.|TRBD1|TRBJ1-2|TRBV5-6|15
CASSSGTGDNYGYTF
TGTGCCAGCAGCTCCGGGACAGGGGACAACTATGGCTACACCTTC
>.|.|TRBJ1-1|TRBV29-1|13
CSVVRGGLAEAFF
TGCAGCGTTGTCAGGGGCGGTTTAGCTGAAGCTTTCTTT
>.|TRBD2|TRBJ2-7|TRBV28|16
CASSLSLAGGVYEQYF
TGTGCCAGCAGTTTATCACTAGCGGGAGGGGTCTACGAGCAGTACTTC
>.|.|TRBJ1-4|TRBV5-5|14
CASSLTGTNEKLFF
TGTGCCAGCAGCTTGACGGGGACTAATGAAAAACTGTTTTTT
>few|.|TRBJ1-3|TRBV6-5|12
CASQGAGNTIYF
TGTGCCAGCCAGGGCGCGGGAAACACCATATATTTT
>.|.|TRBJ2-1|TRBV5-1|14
CASSLEEADNEQFF
TGCGCCAGCAGCTTGGAAGAAGCGGACAATGAGCAGTTCTTC
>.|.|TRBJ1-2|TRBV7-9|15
CASSLKAGSNYGYTF
TGTGCCAGCAGCTTAAAGGCAGGGTCTAACTATGGCTACACCTTC
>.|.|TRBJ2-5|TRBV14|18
CASSQEEFTDLYQETQYF
TGTGCCAGCAGCCAAGAGGAGTTCACAGATTTGTACCAAGAGACCCAGTACTTC
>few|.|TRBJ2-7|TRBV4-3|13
CASSQARGREQYF
TGCGCCAGCAGCCAAGCGAGGGGTCGCGAGCAGTACTTC
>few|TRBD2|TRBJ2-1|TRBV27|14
CASSPVAGGHEQFF
TGTGCCAGCAGTCCCGTAGCGGGGGGGCATGAGCAGTTCTTC
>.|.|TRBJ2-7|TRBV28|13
CASSPPSRGEQYF
TGTGCCAGCAGTCCCCCTAGTAGGGGCGAGCAGTACTTC
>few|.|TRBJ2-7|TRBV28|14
CASRAEESSYEQYF
TGTGCCAGCAGGGCGGAAGAAAGCTCCTACGAGCAGTACTTC
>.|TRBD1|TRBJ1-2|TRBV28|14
CASSTQGGIYGYTF
TGTGCCAGCAGTACCCAAGGGGGCATCTATGGCTACACCTTC
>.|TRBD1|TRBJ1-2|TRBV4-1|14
CASSQEDRDYGYTF
TGCGCCAGCAGCCAAGAAGACAGGGACTATGGCTACACCTTC
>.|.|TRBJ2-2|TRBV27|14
CASSAYRVAGELFF
TGTGCCAGCAGTGCCTACAGGGTTGCCGGGGAGCTGTTTTTT
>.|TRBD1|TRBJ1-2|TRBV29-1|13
CSTRTGPWYGYTF
TGCAGCACGAGGACAGGGCCTTGGTATGGCTACACCTTC
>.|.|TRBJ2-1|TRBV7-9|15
CASSLAGSSYNEQFF
TGTGCCAGCAGCTTAGCGGGTAGCTCCTACAATGAGCAGTTCTTC
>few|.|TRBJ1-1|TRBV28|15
CASSPFGAGGTEAFF
TGTGCCAGCAGTCCCTTTGGGGCAGGCGGCACTGAAGCTTTCTTT
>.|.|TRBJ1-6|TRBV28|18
CASSLYRVLEPYNSPLHF
TGTGCCAGCAGTTTATACCGGGTCCTTGAACCCTATAATTCACCCCTCCACTTT
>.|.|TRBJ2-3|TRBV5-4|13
CASSSPGTDTQYF
TGTGCCAGCAGCTCCCCGGGCACAGATACGCAGTATTTT
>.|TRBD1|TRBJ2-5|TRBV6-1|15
CASRGTGGNQETQYF
TGTGCCAGCAGGGGGACAGGGGGCAACCAAGAGACCCAGTACTTC
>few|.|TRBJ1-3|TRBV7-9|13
CASMRLGGNTIYF
TGTGCCAGCATGCGGTTGGGAGGAAACACCATATATTTT
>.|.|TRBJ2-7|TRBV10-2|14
CASSDGGSYYEQYF
TGCGCCAGCAGTGATGGGGGTTCTTACTACGAGCAGTACTTC
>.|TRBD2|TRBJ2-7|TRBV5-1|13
CASSLGQAGGQYF
TGCGCCAGCAGCTTGGGACAGGCGGGGGGGCAGTACTTC